One sample yielded the 26 T cell receptor beta chains listed below, sequenced in a study of blood T cell repertoires in COVID-19. The method was immunoSEQ multiplex PCR; TCRdb's version includes in-frame clones alone and lacks a portion of them. The table includes roughly 12,000 clones, 73% detected once. The sample comprised peripheral blood. The receptor set was obtained from a human donor in a cohort sampled during active COVID-19.

The V and J genes are TRBV6-4 and TRBJ2-2; D gene unclear. The CDR3 runs 16 residues. Germline V CDR1 and CDR2: MRHNA, SNTAGT. V shed 4 bases and J shed 0 bases, with 12 bases lying between them. The CDR3: CASSGSYPTNTGELFF. The CDR3 DNA follows: TGTGCCAGCAGTGGTTCTTATCCTACGAACACCGGGGAGCTGTTTTTT.

The chain joins TRBV14 to TRBJ2-2, with 9 bases matching TRBD1. With V trimmed by 2 bases and J by 1 base, 2 bases remained unmatched. CDR1 and CDR2 from the germline V gene are SGHDN and FVKESK. This CDR3 is 16 amino acids long. The CDR3 sequence is CASSQWTGVNTGELFF. The CDR3 nucleotides are TGTGCCAGCAGCCAATGGACAGGGGTGAACACCGGGGAGCTGTTTTTT.

V usage is TRBV6-2 or TRBV6-3 and J usage is TRBJ1-4; D is perhaps TRBD1 (5 bases). The V gene's germline CDR1 is MNHEY and CDR2 SVGEGT. Between the trimmed V and J ends, which lost 6 bases and 8 bases, there was a span of 19 bases. This CDR3 is built from 15 residues. The DNA for the CDR3 is TGTGCCAGCAGCGCCCCCGGGAGAGGGGAAGAAAAACTGTTTTTT. The encoded protein is CASSAPGRGEEKLFF.

The rearrangement uses TRBV2 and TRBJ2-5, with 7 bases that match TRBD2. The germline CDR1 and CDR2 sequences are SNHLY and FYNNEI. This CDR3 spans 14 amino acids. Trimming cost V 2 bases and J 5 bases; bases outside gene matches: 5. As DNA, the CDR3 is TGTGCCAGCAGTGAAAGGCGCGGGGGTGAGACCCAGTACTTC. It is translated as CASSERRGGETQYF.

The chain is built from TRBV7-8 and TRBJ1-2; 7 positions agree with TRBD1. From germline, CDR1 is SGHVS and CDR2 FQNEAQ. The CDR3 spans 12 residues. V was clipped by 5 bases and J by 5 bases; unmatched bases: 2. In nucleotides, the CDR3 is TGTGCCAGCAGCCTGACAGGGTATGGCTACACCTTC. Translating gives CASSLTGYGYTF.

CDR3 region: CASSYSGLATQYF. The CDR3 DNA follows: TGTGCCAGCAGTTACTCGGGACTAGCGACCCAGTACTTC. The chain links TRBV6-5 to TRBJ2-5; 9 bases are shared with TRBD2. Germline V lookup: CDR1 MNHEY, CDR2 SVGAGI. The trim removed 0 bases at V and 7 bases at J, leaving 0 bases unmatched. CDR3 size: 13 residues.

The rearrangement links TRBV30 to TRBJ1-3; D call uncertain. Germline CDR1 and CDR2: GTSNPN and SVGIG (reference sequence). V lost 0 bases and J lost 4, with 4 bases in between. This CDR3 spans 12 amino acids. CDR3 residues: CAWSVRGNTIYF. DNA for the CDR3: TGTGCCTGGAGTGTCAGGGGAAACACCATATATTTT.

This clone has a single count. The V gene is TRBV6-6, the J gene TRBJ2-1; 8 bases match TRBD1. V dropped 6 bases and J dropped 2; count of bases not matched to a gene: 6. Germline CDR1 reads MNHNY; CDR2 reads SVGAGI (reference sequence). This CDR3 spans 15 amino acids. CDR3 amino acids: CASSPQGAPYNEQFF. The CDR3 DNA follows: TGTGCCAGCAGCCCTCAGGGGGCTCCCTACAATGAGCAGTTCTTC.

This clone counts as medium-sized (0.01 to 0.1%). The rearrangement uses TRBV27 and TRBJ2-7; TRBD1 aligns across 8 bases. This CDR3 has 15 amino acids. Germline values: CDR1 MNHEY, CDR2 SMNVEV (reference sequence). After removal of 4 bases from V and 7 bases from J, the junction contained 12 bases not matched to a gene. The CDR3 DNA sequence: TGTGCCAGCAGTTCCCCCGGGACAGGCTCGTGGGAGCAGTACTTC. Translating it yields CASSSPGTGSWEQYF.

The J gene is TRBJ2-1, the V gene TRBV27, with a tentative D call TRBD2 (6 bases). Germline CDR1 and CDR2: MNHEY and SMNVEV (reference sequence). This CDR3 contains 14 residues. V was clipped by 8 bases and J by 7 bases, with 18 bases between them. CDR3 sequence (DNA): TGTGCCAGCGGCCCGGACTCACGGGGGAATGAGCAGTTCTTC. It is translated as CASGPDSRGNEQFF.

This clone was detected a few times. This chain links TRBV2 with TRBJ2-7; maybe TRBD2 (5 bases). V lost 8 bases and J lost 4, with 21 bases in between. This CDR3 spans 15 amino acids. Germline V gene lookup returns CDR1 SNHLY and CDR2 FYNNEI. DNA for the CDR3: TGTGCCAGCCATGCCGGCCTACTAGGACCGTACGAGCAGTACTTC. Protein sequence: CASHAGLLGPYEQYF.

This clone has only a few counts. The chain couples TRBV28 to TRBJ2-7; 11 bases fit TRBD1. The V gene end was trimmed by 7 bases and the J gene end by 5 bases; junction bases not matched to a gene: 7. The germline gives CDR1 MDHEN, CDR2 SYDVKM. The CDR3 runs 14 residues. CDR3: CASTQDRGRNEQYF. Here the CDR3 DNA reads TGTGCCAGCACCCAGGACAGGGGGCGGAACGAGCAGTACTTC.

The V and J genes are TRBV7-8 and TRBJ2-2; TRBD1 is a possible D gene (6 bases). V was shortened by 3 bases and J by 0 bases, with 8 bases between the two germline ends. The CDR3 spans 15 residues. Germline CDR1 and CDR2: SGHVS and FQNEAQ. CDR3 sequence: CASSFRQANTGELFF. CDR3 DNA sequence: TGTGCCAGCAGCTTTCGACAGGCGAACACCGGGGAGCTGTTTTTT.

This chain connects TRBV7-8 to TRBJ2-3; 8 bases are shared with TRBD2. With 0 bases clipped from V and 0 bases from J, the junction kept 5 bases outside the gene matches. Germline V gene sequence: CDR1 SGHVS, CDR2 FQNEAQ. This CDR3 has 17 amino acids. The CDR3 nucleotides read TGTGCCAGCAGCTTAGCAACTAGCGGTACTAGCACAGATACGCAGTATTTT. This codes for CASSLATSGTSTDTQYF.

The chain recombines TRBV7-9 with TRBJ1-1, with D unclear. The germline gives CDR1 SEHNR, CDR2 FQNEAQ (reference sequence). The CDR3 is 13 amino acids. The V end was cut by 6 bases, the J end by 1 base, with 9 bases between. CDR3 residues: CASSSEGNTEAFF. DNA of the CDR3: TGTGCCAGCAGTTCGGAGGGGAACACTGAAGCTTTCTTT.

The chain is built from TRBV6-5 and TRBJ2-7, with 12 bases lining up with TRBD2. Germline V gene sequence: CDR1 MNHEY, CDR2 SVGAGI. The CDR3 runs 15 residues. J lost 4 bases, V lost 2 bases, and 3 bases had no gene match. CDR3 bases: TGTGCCAGCAGTTACCCGACTAGCGGGAGTTACGAGCAGTACTTC. It yields the protein CASSYPTSGSYEQYF.

This chain joins TRBV6-5 and TRBJ2-2; perhaps TRBD2 as D (5 bases). The CDR3 sequence is 14 residues long. Trimming pared 5 bases from V and 5 bases from J, leaving 12 bases between. Germline V gene data show CDR1 as MNHEY and CDR2 as SVGAGI. DNA for the CDR3: TGTGCCAGCAGTACAAACCGGGGTACCGGGGAGCTGTTTTTT. As protein: CASSTNRGTGELFF.

This chain uses TRBV6-6 with TRBJ2-7; possibly TRBD1 for D (5 bases). This CDR3 spans 13 amino acids. Germline V gives CDR1 MNHNY, CDR2 SVGAGI (reference sequence). V dropped 2 bases and J dropped 6 bases, with 11 bases sitting between them. The CDR3 region has the DNA TGTGCCAGCAGTTACCCACTGGGGCCCGAGCAGTACTTC. It encodes CASSYPLGPEQYF.

This chain links TRBV28 with TRBJ2-3, with a possible D match to TRBD2 (7 bases). This CDR3 spans 16 amino acids. CDR1 and CDR2 from the germline V gene are MDHEN and SYDVKM. The ends were cut back, 4 bases at V and 6 bases at J, with 20 bases in the middle. CDR3 loop: CASSSPGAGAWDTQYF. CDR3 DNA sequence: TGTGCCAGCAGTTCCCCGGGGGCGGGAGCCTGGGATACGCAGTATTTT. Complete variable domain (other parts from reference TRBV28 and TRBJ2-3): DVKVTQSSRYLVKRTGEKVFLECVQDMDHENMFWYRQDPGLGLRLIYFSYDVKMKEKGDIPEGYSVSREKKERFSLILESASTNQTSMYLCASSSPGAGAWDTQYFGPGTRLTVL.

The rearrangement joins TRBV9 to TRBJ2-1, with 14 bases fitting TRBD2. Germline V gives CDR1 SGDLS, CDR2 YYNGEE. With V trimmed by 3 bases and J by 3 bases, 8 bases remained unmatched. The CDR3 has 18 amino acids. The CDR3 here is CASSANPGLAGDYNEQFF. CDR3 coding DNA: TGTGCCAGCAGCGCCAACCCGGGACTAGCGGGAGACTACAATGAGCAGTTCTTC.

The chain combines TRBV5-6 with TRBJ2-7, with 8 bases fitting TRBD1. This CDR3 has 15 amino acids. The germline CDR1 and CDR2 sequences are SGHDT and YYEEEE. V gave up 0 bases and J gave up 6 bases; unmatched junction bases: 8. The CDR3 DNA follows: TGTGCCAGCAGCTTGGGCGACAGGGGACGAAGCGAGCAGTACTTC. Translation: CASSLGDRGRSEQYF.

The chain carries TRBV24-1 and TRBJ1-5, with 8 bases that match TRBD1. From germline, CDR1 is KGHDR and CDR2 SFDVKD. This CDR3 has 14 amino acids. V lost 3 bases, J lost 6 bases, and 3 bases stayed unmatched. The CDR3 here is CATSDNRGTQPQHF. The CDR3 region has the DNA TGTGCCACCAGTGATAACAGGGGGACTCAGCCCCAGCATTTT.

V usage is TRBV9 and J usage is TRBJ2-7; 12 bases are a match to TRBD2. J lost 0 bases, V lost 2 bases, and 3 bases had no gene match. The V gene's germline CDR1 is SGDLS and CDR2 YYNGEE. The CDR3 extends over 16 amino acids. CDR3 nucleotides: TGTGCCAGCAGCGTGGGACTAGCGGGCCGCTCCTACGAGCAGTACTTC. Translating gives CASSVGLAGRSYEQYF.

V is TRBV6-1 and J is TRBJ1-5, with 9 positions matching TRBD1. The CDR3 runs to 14 residues. Looked up from germline, CDR1 is MNHNS and CDR2 is SASEGT. The ends lost 3 bases at V and 4 bases at J; junction bases unmatched: 1. CDR3 region: CASSEGQGNQPQHF. DNA for the CDR3: TGTGCCAGCAGTGAGGGACAGGGTAATCAGCCCCAGCATTTT.

This clone showed up just once. The genes are TRBV3-1 (or the pseudogene TRBV3-2) and TRBJ2-1; TRBD2 aligns across 11 bases. J lost 4 bases, V lost 3 bases, and 5 bases had no gene match. This CDR3 is 16 amino acids long. Germline CDR1 is LGHDT and CDR2 is YNNKEL (reference sequence). The DNA for the CDR3 is TGTGCCAGCAGCCAGGTAGCGGGAGGGAAGTACAATGAGCAGTTCTTC. Translation: CASSQVAGGKYNEQFF.

For this clone: Other DNA sequences in this sample translate to the same CDR3. The chain has TRBV3-1 (or the pseudogene TRBV3-2) and TRBJ1-1; no firm D call. The CDR3 has 18 amino acids. With 4 bases removed from V and 4 bases from J, the gap between germline ends came to 25 bases. Per the germline V gene, CDR1 is LGHDT and CDR2 is YNNKEL (reference sequence). CDR3 sequence: CASSPPRGGEPGGTEAFF. As DNA, the CDR3 is TGTGCCAGCAGCCCCCCCCGTGGTGGGGAACCCGGAGGCACTGAAGCTTTCTTT.